This T cell receptor (beta chain) was recorded in a study of T-cell memory formation after mild COVID-19. Looking at the study overall: TCR clustering was largely donor specific. Study-wide findings and caveats: Later expanders leaned CD4+, whereas day 15 to 85 contracting clones were balanced CD4/CD8. Day 37-peaking second-wave clones had unconfirmed SARS-CoV-2 specificity.

Germline V gives CDR1 SGHAT, CDR2 FQNNGV. This CDR3 region has 12 residues. V was trimmed by 4 bases and J by 6 bases, leaving 9 bases between them. Amplification by 5'RACE using constant-segment primers produced TCR alpha and TCR beta cDNA libraries that carried sample barcodes and UMIs. Each CDR3 protein is one row after TCRdb ran MiXCR on the 5' RACE reads. The sample consists of about 250,000 distinct CDR3 sequences, more than 15% of them appearing once. The sample holds a few counts of this clonotype. The antigen remains unidentified. This TCR derives from a man aged 18 to 30 who had mild COVID-19 (a few samples of this study predate the infection). Cell type and time point are not known. Sequencing was done on a sample of PBMCs or a T cell subset sorted from them (not recorded which). The chain carries TRBV11-2 and TRBJ1-1; unclear D gene. The CDR3 DNA reads as TGTGCCAGCAGCTCTATGGGTGCTGAAGCTTTCTTT. Its protein is CASSSMGAEAFF.